This is a list of T cell receptor beta chains from one sample in a study of blood T cells in healthy people across ages. TCRdb independently ran MiXCR on the 5' RACE reads; one entry per CDR3 protein. The sample includes some 730,000 distinct CDR3 sequences, about a fifth of them seen just once. Sample: blood. The source is a man between 65 and 79 years old in good health. CDR3s include the opening cysteine and the closing phenylalanine or tryptophan. The D gene is left open where the match is weak. The size of a clone is reported for some rows only, either as once, few or many, or as a class for expanded clones.

v_call: TRBV4-2
d_call: TRBD1
clone_size: .
j_call: TRBJ1-4
cdr3_nt: TGTGCCAGCAGCCAAGGACAGGGTACTGAAAAACTGTTTTTT
cdr3_aa: CASSQGQGTEKLFF

v_call: TRBV6-1
d_call: .
clone_size: .
j_call: TRBJ1-4
cdr3_nt: TGTGCCAGCAGTGAAGACCGAAGAAATGAAAAACTGTTTTTT
cdr3_aa: CASSEDRRNEKLFF

v_call: TRBV5-1
d_call: TRBD1
clone_size: few
j_call: TRBJ2-5
cdr3_nt: TGCGCCAGCAGCTCCACCCCGGGACAGCAAGAGACCCAGTACTTC
cdr3_aa: CASSSTPGQQETQYF

v_call: TRBV5-1
d_call: TRBD1
clone_size: few
j_call: TRBJ1-1
cdr3_nt: TGCGCCAGCAGCTTGGGGGACAGGGGCCTCGCTGAAGCTTTCTTT
cdr3_aa: CASSLGDRGLAEAFF

v_call: TRBV6-6
d_call: TRBD1
clone_size: few
j_call: TRBJ1-4
cdr3_nt: TGTGCCAGCAGACGGACAGGGTACGAAAAACTGTTTTTT
cdr3_aa: CASRRTGYEKLFF

v_call: TRBV11-2
d_call: .
clone_size: .
j_call: TRBJ2-3
cdr3_nt: TGTGCCAGCAGTCGTCAGGGCGGATACACAGATACGCAGTATTTT
cdr3_aa: CASSRQGGYTDTQYF

v_call: TRBV6-5
d_call: .
clone_size: .
j_call: TRBJ1-5
cdr3_nt: TGTGCCAGCAGGCCCTTAAGGAGGAGCAATCAGCCCCAGCATTTT
cdr3_aa: CASRPLRRSNQPQHF

v_call: TRBV5-1
d_call: TRBD1
clone_size: few
j_call: TRBJ2-3
cdr3_nt: TGCGCCAGCAGCTTGAGTACGGGACAGGGCACAGATACGCAGTATTTT
cdr3_aa: CASSLSTGQGTDTQYF

v_call: TRBV20-1
d_call: .
clone_size: .
j_call: TRBJ2-1
cdr3_nt: TGCAGTGCTAGATTGGTAATAGGCCACAATGAGCAGTTCTTC
cdr3_aa: CSARLVIGHNEQFF

v_call: TRBV15
d_call: TRBD1
clone_size: few
j_call: TRBJ1-4
cdr3_nt: TGTGCCACCAGCAGAGCCCGGGGACAGAATGAAAAACTGTTTTTT
cdr3_aa: CATSRARGQNEKLFF

v_call: TRBV20-1
d_call: .
clone_size: many
j_call: TRBJ2-5
cdr3_nt: TGCAGTGCTAGTGGCAAAGAGACCCAGTACTTC
cdr3_aa: CSASGKETQYF

v_call: TRBV10-2
d_call: TRBD1
clone_size: few
j_call: TRBJ2-7
cdr3_nt: TGCGCCAGCGCCCGGGACAGCCCCTACGAGCAGTACTTC
cdr3_aa: CASARDSPYEQYF

v_call: TRBV20-1
d_call: .
clone_size: .
j_call: TRBJ1-2
cdr3_nt: TGCAGTGCTAGAGATGGGGCCCGGGGTAACTATGGCTACACCTTC
cdr3_aa: CSARDGARGNYGYTF

v_call: TRBV5-1
d_call: .
clone_size: few
j_call: TRBJ2-5
cdr3_nt: TGCGCCAGCAGCTTGGATTCGTCGGGGTTCCAAGAGACCCAGTACTTC
cdr3_aa: CASSLDSSGFQETQYF

v_call: TRBV10-3
d_call: .
clone_size: few
j_call: TRBJ2-3
cdr3_nt: TGTGCCATCAGTCCGCAAAGGGGTGTAGATACGCAGTATTTT
cdr3_aa: CAISPQRGVDTQYF

v_call: TRBV9
d_call: .
clone_size: .
j_call: TRBJ2-7
cdr3_nt: TGTGCCAGCAGCTCGTCAGCATTGGGGGAGCAGTACTTC
cdr3_aa: CASSSSALGEQYF

v_call: TRBV18
d_call: TRBD1
clone_size: many
j_call: TRBJ1-1
cdr3_nt: TGTGCCAGCTCACGAGGGACAGCGAACACTGAAGCTTTCTTT
cdr3_aa: CASSRGTANTEAFF

v_call: TRBV7-8
d_call: TRBD1
clone_size: few
j_call: TRBJ1-4
cdr3_nt: TGTGCCAGCAGCTTAGCGTTACAGGGGCTAGTGGGTGAAAAACTGTTTTTT
cdr3_aa: CASSLALQGLVGEKLFF

v_call: TRBV20-1
d_call: .
clone_size: few
j_call: TRBJ1-4
cdr3_nt: TGCAGTGCTAGTCCGAGGACTGGGGCAACTAATGAAAAACTGTTTTTT
cdr3_aa: CSASPRTGATNEKLFF

v_call: TRBV3-1
d_call: TRBD2
clone_size: .
j_call: TRBJ2-3
cdr3_nt: TGTGCCAGCAGCCAAAGGGTGGGAGCTAGCGGGGTCACAGATACGCAGTATTTT
cdr3_aa: CASSQRVGASGVTDTQYF

v_call: TRBV3-1
d_call: TRBD1
clone_size: .
j_call: TRBJ1-2
cdr3_nt: TGTGCCAGCAGCCAAGGGTTTGGGACAGGGGGACGTAGCTATGGCTACACCTTC
cdr3_aa: CASSQGFGTGGRSYGYTF

v_call: TRBV6-2/TRBV6-3
d_call: .
clone_size: .
j_call: TRBJ2-1
cdr3_nt: TGTGCCAGCAGTGACCAGGTACATGAGCAGTTCTTC
cdr3_aa: CASSDQVHEQFF

v_call: TRBV29-1
d_call: TRBD1
clone_size: .
j_call: TRBJ2-1
cdr3_nt: TGCAGCGCCCCGACAGGGTTGTCCTACAATGAGCAGTTCTTC
cdr3_aa: CSAPTGLSYNEQFF

v_call: TRBV20-1
d_call: TRBD2
clone_size: .
j_call: TRBJ2-1
cdr3_nt: TGCAGTGCGCCGCCACCGACTAGCGCCTACAATGAGCAGTTCTTC
cdr3_aa: CSAPPPTSAYNEQFF

v_call: TRBV20-1
d_call: .
clone_size: .
j_call: TRBJ1-4
cdr3_nt: TGCAGTGCTAGTCCACAGGGAGGTTGGGAAAAACTGTTTTTT
cdr3_aa: CSASPQGGWEKLFF

v_call: TRBV7-2
d_call: TRBD1
clone_size: few
j_call: TRBJ2-1
cdr3_nt: TGTGCCAGCAGCTCCGCGGGACAGGGCTACAATGAGCAGTTCTTC
cdr3_aa: CASSSAGQGYNEQFF

v_call: TRBV15
d_call: .
clone_size: .
j_call: TRBJ1-1
cdr3_nt: TGTGCCACCAGCAGACCAACTGGGGTAGGTCACACTGAAGCTTTCTTT
cdr3_aa: CATSRPTGVGHTEAFF

v_call: TRBV7-6
d_call: .
clone_size: many
j_call: TRBJ1-6
cdr3_nt: TGTGCCAGCAGCTTATGGATGTCCAGGGCCGGTTCACCCCTCCACTTT
cdr3_aa: CASSLWMSRAGSPLHF